The source of this TCR beta chain is a study of neoadjuvant nivolumab and ipilimumab in lung cancer (dated by TCRdb to about 2020). About the study as a whole: Nivolumab was given at 3 mg/kg intravenously on days 1, 15 and 29, and the combination arm added ipilimumab 1 mg/kg on day 1 only. The primary trial endpoint was the major pathologic response (MPR) rate in the intention-to-treat population in each study arm. In the trial, approximately 42 patients with operable NSCLC were treated, of whom some 23 were randomized to nivolumab monotherapy and around 20 to nivolumab plus ipilimumab. The study compared TCR repertoires in pretherapy (baseline) peripheral blood with TCR repertoires in tumors resected at surgery after neoadjuvant immune checkpoint blockade. Matched pretherapy and resected tumor pairs were analyzed for seven patients, of whom four received nivolumab and three received nivolumab plus ipilimumab.

General study outcomes and caveats: From pretherapy to surgery, increases in tumor T-cell richness and clonality were observed in three of three dual-therapy tumors but in only two of four nivolumab-treated tumors. TCR richness and clonality were greater in resected tumors than in tumor-adjacent uninvolved lung, and increases were seen in more dual-therapy-treated tumors. TCR sequencing was performed in a small number of samples. There was no significant correlation between TCR clonality and pathologic tumor regression, and just a single major-pathologic-response sample was available for the clonality-regression analysis. TCR richness in pretherapy blood showed a positive correlation with richness in tumors resected after neoadjuvant therapy (Spearman R ~ 0.87).

This clone was seen only a few times. The clone's antigen remains unknown. No much larger clone is present one base from it, and per-base qualities are unavailable. The time point tag for this specimen amounts to: pretherapy, before neoadjuvant immune checkpoint inhibitors. The samples were obtained from NEOSTAR, a phase 2 randomized trial that tested neoadjuvant nivolumab or nivolumab plus ipilimumab, followed by surgery, in operable NSCLC. Taken from the germline V gene, the CDR1 and CDR2 loops are SGHTA and FQGNSA. Reading from cysteine to phenylalanine, the CDR3 counts 14 amino acids. The retained sequence is limited to the CDR3, 42 bases, with the frame set at the first base. The germline V and J ends show losses of 4 bases and 7 bases respectively, and no gene match explains 5 bases of the junction. Libraries were constructed by the immunoSEQ multiplex PCR assay. The paper's processing steps were these. Repertoires were summarized in terms of richness and clonality, and significantly expanded and contracted clones between pre- and post-therapy samples were identified. TCRdb carries this immuneACCESS record with in-frame sequences only. Its versions omit some clonotypes, under half of them owing to an unresolved V gene in the studies checked, with the rest unexplained. D and trimming were read from the DNA, whereas the V and J calls and clone size are those reported in that table. The sample profile shows 15,000 to 20,000 clones; 80% to 90% of them were found once. Over 2% of the sample is in the top ten clones.

This specimen was peripheral blood, taken before neoadjuvant nivolumab, alone or with ipilimumab. The sequence came from an adult with non-small cell lung cancer. Here the chain combines TRBV7-2 and TRBJ1-5; a stretch of 9 junction bases matches TRBD1. The CDR3 protein sequence reads: CASSSGTGNQPQHF. The DNA is TGTGCCAGCAGCTCCGGGACAGGGAACCAGCCCCAGCATTTT.